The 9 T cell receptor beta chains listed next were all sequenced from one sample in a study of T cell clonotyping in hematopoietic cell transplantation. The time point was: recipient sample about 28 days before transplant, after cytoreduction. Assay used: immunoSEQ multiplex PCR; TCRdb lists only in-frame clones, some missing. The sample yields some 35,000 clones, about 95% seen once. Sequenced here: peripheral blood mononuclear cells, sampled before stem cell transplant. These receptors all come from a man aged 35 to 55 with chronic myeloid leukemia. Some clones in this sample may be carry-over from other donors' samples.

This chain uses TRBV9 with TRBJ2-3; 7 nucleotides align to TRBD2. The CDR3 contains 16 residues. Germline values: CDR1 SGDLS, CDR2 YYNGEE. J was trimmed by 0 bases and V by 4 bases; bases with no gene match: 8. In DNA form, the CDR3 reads TGTGCCAGCAGCCCCGAGGGAGGGAGGAGCACAGATACGCAGTATTTT. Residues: CASSPEGGRSTDTQYF.

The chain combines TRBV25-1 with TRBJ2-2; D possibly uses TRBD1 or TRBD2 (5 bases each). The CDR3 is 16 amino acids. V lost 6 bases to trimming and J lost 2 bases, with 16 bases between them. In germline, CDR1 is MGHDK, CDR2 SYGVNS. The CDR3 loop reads CASSPPRGENTGELFF. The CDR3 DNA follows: TGTGCCAGCAGCCCCCCAAGAGGGGAAAACACCGGGGAGCTGTTTTTT. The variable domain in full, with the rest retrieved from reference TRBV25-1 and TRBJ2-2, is EADIYQTPRYLVIGTGKKITLECSQTMGHDKMYWYQQDPGMELHLIHYSYGVNSTEKGDLSSESTVSRIRTEHFPLTLESARPSHTSQYLCASSPPRGENTGELFFGEGSRLTVL.

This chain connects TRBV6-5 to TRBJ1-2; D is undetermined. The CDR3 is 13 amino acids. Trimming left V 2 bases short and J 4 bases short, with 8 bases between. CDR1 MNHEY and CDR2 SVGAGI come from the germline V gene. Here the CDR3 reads CASSYDGLYGYTF. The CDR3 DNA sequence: TGTGCCAGCAGTTACGACGGGCTCTATGGCTACACCTTC.

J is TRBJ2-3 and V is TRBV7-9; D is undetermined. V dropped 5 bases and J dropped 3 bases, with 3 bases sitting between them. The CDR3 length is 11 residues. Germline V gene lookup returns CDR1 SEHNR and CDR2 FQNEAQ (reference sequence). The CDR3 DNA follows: TGTGCCAGCAGCCCGACAGATACGCAGTATTTT. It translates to CASSPTDTQYF.

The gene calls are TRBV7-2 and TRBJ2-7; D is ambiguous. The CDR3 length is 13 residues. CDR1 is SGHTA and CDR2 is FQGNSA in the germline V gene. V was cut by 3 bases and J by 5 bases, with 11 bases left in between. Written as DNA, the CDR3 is TGTGCCAGCAGCTTTTTCGCAGATAACGAGCAGTACTTC. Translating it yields CASSFFADNEQYF.

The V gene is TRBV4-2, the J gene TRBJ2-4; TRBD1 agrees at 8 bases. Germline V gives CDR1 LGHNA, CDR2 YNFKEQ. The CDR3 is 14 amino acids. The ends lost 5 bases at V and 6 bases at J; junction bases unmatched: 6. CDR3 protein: CASSMDRAGNIQYF. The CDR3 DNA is TGTGCCAGCAGCATGGACAGGGCCGGAAACATTCAGTACTTC.

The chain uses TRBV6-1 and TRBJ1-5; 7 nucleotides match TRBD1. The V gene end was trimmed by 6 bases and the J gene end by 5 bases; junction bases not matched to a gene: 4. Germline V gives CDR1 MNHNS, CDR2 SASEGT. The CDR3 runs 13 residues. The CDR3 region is CASRNTGDQPQHF. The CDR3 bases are TGTGCCAGCAGGAACACAGGGGATCAGCCCCAGCATTTT.

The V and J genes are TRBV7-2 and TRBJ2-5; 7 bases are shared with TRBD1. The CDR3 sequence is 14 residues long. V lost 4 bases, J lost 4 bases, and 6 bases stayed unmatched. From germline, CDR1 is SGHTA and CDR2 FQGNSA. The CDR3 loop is CASSSSTGVETQYF. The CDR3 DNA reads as TGTGCCAGCAGCTCCTCCACAGGGGTAGAGACCCAGTACTTC.

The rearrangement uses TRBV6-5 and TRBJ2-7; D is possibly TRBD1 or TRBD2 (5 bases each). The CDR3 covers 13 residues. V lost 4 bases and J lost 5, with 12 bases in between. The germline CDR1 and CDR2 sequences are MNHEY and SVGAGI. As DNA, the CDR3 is TGTGCCAGCAGTTTCGGGGCGAGGGACGAGCAGTACTTC. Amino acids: CASSFGARDEQYF.